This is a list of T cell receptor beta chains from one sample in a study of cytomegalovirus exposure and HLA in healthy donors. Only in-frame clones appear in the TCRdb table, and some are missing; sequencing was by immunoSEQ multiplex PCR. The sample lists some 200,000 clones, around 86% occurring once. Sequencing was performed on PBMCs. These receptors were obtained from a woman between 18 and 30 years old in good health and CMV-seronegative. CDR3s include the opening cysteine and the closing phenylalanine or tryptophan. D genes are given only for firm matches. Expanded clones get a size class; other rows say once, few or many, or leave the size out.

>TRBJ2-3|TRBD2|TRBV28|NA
CASSLSASGSPDTQYF
TGTGCCAGCAGTTTATCGGCTAGCGGGAGCCCAGATACGCAGTATTTT
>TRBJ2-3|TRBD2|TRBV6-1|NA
CASSEAPGLAVTDTQYF
TGTGCCAGCAGTGAAGCGCCGGGACTAGCGGTCACAGATACGCAGTATTTT
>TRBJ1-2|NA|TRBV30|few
CAWSLPTGHYGYTF
TGTGCCTGGAGCCTCCCCACAGGGCACTATGGCTACACCTTC
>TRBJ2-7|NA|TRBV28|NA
CASSPDRKYYEQYF
TGTGCCAGCAGTCCCGACAGGAAATACTACGAGCAGTACTTC
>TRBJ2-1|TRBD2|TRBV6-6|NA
CASSLGGGPYNEQFF
TGTGCCAGCAGCCTAGGCGGGGGGCCTTACAATGAGCAGTTCTTC
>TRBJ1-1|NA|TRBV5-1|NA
CASSSWGGNTEAFF
TGCGCCAGCAGCTCGTGGGGCGGGAACACTGAAGCTTTCTTT
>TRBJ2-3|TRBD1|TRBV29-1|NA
CSVDKLDRDPQYF
TGCAGCGTTGACAAATTAGACAGGGATCCGCAGTATTTT
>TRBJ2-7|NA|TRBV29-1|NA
CSVEDRQGLEQYF
TGCAGCGTTGAAGATCGGCAGGGCCTCGAGCAGTACTTC
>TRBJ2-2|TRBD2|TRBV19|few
CASSSPLLAEYTGELFF
TGTGCCAGTAGCTCCCCTCTACTAGCGGAATACACCGGGGAGCTGTTTTTT
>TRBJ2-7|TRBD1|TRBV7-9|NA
CASSPRGSVHEQYF
TGTGCCAGCAGCCCCAGGGGGTCCGTCCACGAGCAGTACTTC
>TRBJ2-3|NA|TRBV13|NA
CASSSAVDVLPDTQYF
TGTGCCAGCAGCTCCGCGGTCGATGTCCTGCCAGATACGCAGTATTTT
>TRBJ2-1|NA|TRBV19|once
CASSPQILREQFF
TGTGCCAGTAGTCCGCAGATCCTGAGGGAGCAGTTCTTC
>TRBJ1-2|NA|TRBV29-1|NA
CSVARGTNYGYTF
TGCAGCGTTGCAAGGGGCACTAACTATGGCTACACCTTC
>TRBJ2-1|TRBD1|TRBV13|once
CASSHRTGGTYNEQFF
TGTGCCAGCAGCCACCGGACAGGGGGGACCTACAATGAGCAGTTCTTC
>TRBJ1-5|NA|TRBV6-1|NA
CASRGSYSNQPQHF
TGTGCCAGCAGGGGGAGTTATAGCAATCAGCCCCAGCATTTT
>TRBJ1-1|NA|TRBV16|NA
CASSQNRQTNTEAFF
TGTGCCAGCAGCCAAAATCGACAGACGAACACTGAAGCTTTCTTT
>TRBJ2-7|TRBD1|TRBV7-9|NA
CASNPRGTGGWEQYF
TGTGCCAGCAACCCTCGTGGGACAGGGGGATGGGAGCAGTACTTC
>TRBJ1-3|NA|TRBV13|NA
CASSLGEGYTIYF
TGTGCCAGCAGCTTAGGAGAGGGTTACACCATATATTTT
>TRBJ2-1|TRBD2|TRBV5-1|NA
CASSSWTSGSSYNEQFF
TGCGCCAGCAGCTCCTGGACTAGCGGGAGTTCCTACAATGAGCAGTTCTTC
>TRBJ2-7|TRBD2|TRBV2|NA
CASKGLAGSYEQYF
TGTGCCAGCAAAGGACTAGCGGGGTCCTACGAGCAGTACTTC
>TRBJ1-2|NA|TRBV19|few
CASSVGATYGYTF
TGTGCCAGCTCAGTAGGGGCGACCTATGGCTACACCTTC
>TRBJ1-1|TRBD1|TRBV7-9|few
CASSAGQGNTEAFF
TGTGCCAGCAGCGCGGGACAGGGGAACACTGAAGCTTTCTTT
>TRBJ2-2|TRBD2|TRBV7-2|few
CASSSFTSGSRTGELFF
TGTGCCAGCAGCTCCTTTACTAGCGGGAGTCGGACCGGGGAGCTGTTTTTT
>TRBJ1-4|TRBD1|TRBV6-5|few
CASSYHRGKANEKLFF
TGTGCCAGCAGTTACCACAGGGGCAAGGCTAATGAAAAACTGTTTTTT
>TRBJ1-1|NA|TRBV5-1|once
CASSPERQATSEAFF
TGCGCCAGCAGCCCCGAGCGGCAGGCAACCAGTGAAGCTTTCTTT
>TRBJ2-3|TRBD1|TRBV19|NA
CASSILGQGFTDTQYF
TGTGCCAGTAGTATACTGGGACAGGGCTTCACAGATACGCAGTATTTT
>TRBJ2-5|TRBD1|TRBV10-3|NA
CAIGQVQETQYF
TGTGCCATCGGACAGGTTCAAGAGACCCAGTACTTC
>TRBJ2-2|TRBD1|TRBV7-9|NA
CASSLFPGGSNTGELFF
TGTGCCAGCAGCTTATTCCCAGGGGGCTCGAACACCGGGGAGCTGTTTTTT
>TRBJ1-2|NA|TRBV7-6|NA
CASSFGGGIGYTF
TGTGCCAGCAGCTTCGGGGGGGGCATTGGCTACACCTTC
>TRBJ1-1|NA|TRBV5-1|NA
CASHALETGNTEAFF
TGCGCCAGCCATGCTCTAGAAACAGGGAACACTGAAGCTTTCTTT
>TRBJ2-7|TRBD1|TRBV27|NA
CASRDRDRSFYEQYF
TGTGCCAGCAGGGACCGGGACAGGAGCTTCTACGAGCAGTACTTC
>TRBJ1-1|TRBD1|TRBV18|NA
CASSPPGQGGTEAFF
TGTGCCAGCTCACCACCGGGACAGGGAGGCACTGAAGCTTTCTTT
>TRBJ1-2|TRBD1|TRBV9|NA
CASSVGGQGSYGYTF
TGTGCCAGCAGCGTAGGAGGACAGGGGAGCTATGGCTACACCTTC
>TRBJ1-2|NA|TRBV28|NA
CASSLTQNYGYTF
TGTGCCAGCAGTTTAACCCAGAACTATGGCTACACCTTC
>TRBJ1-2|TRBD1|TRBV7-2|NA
CASSPDRVEGYTF
TGTGCCAGCAGTCCCGACAGGGTCGAAGGCTACACCTTC
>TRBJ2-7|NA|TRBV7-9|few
CASSLPPDEQYF
TGTGCCAGCAGCCTACCTCCGGACGAGCAGTACTTC
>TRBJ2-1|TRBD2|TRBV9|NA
CASSAPGLSSYNEQFF
TGTGCCAGCAGCGCGCCGGGACTAAGCTCCTACAATGAGCAGTTCTTC
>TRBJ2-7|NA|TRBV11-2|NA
CASRQGQTYEQYF
TGTGCCAGCAGGCAAGGACAGACTTACGAGCAGTACTTC
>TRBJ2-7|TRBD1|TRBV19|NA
CASRDRGRGSTDEQYF
TGTGCCAGTAGGGACAGGGGGCGAGGGTCTACGGACGAGCAGTACTTC
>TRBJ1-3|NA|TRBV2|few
CASSGDSTGNTIYF
TGTGCCAGCAGTGGTGACAGTACTGGAAACACCATATATTTT
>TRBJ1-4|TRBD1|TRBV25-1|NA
CASSAETGAAEKLFF
TGTGCCAGCAGTGCTGAGACAGGGGCGGCGGAAAAACTGTTTTTT
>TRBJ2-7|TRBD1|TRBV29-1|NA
CSVVGQGRSYEQYF
TGCAGCGTCGTGGGACAGGGCCGCTCCTACGAGCAGTACTTC
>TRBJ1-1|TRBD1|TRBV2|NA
CASRGTELRLNTEAFF
TGTGCCAGCAGAGGGACAGAGTTAAGACTGAACACTGAAGCTTTCTTT
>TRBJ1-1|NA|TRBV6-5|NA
CASSLRGSMNTEAFF
TGTGCCAGCAGTCTCCGGGGTTCAATGAACACTGAAGCTTTCTTT
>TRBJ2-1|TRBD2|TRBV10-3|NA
CAINSRAGGSNEQFF
TGTGCCATCAATTCTAGAGCGGGGGGGAGTAATGAGCAGTTCTTC
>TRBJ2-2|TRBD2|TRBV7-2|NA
CASSLDVAGGATGELFF
TGTGCCAGCAGCTTAGATGTGGCGGGGGGGGCCACCGGGGAGCTGTTTTTT